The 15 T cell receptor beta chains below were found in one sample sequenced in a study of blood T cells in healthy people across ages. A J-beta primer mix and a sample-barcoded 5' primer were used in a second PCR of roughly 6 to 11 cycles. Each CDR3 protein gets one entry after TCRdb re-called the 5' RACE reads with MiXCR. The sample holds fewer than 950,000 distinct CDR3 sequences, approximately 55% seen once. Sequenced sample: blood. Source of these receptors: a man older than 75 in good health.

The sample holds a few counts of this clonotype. The CDR3 DNA sequence: TGTGCCAGCAGCTATAGCGGGAGTTTGGATGAGCAGTTCTTC. Amino acid sequence: CASSYSGSLDEQFF. The chain has TRBV7-8 and TRBJ2-1, with TRBD2 identical over 9 bases. Trimming cost V 4 bases and J 8 bases; bases outside gene matches: 6. Germline lookup yields CDR1 SGHVS and CDR2 FQNEAQ. This CDR3 contains 14 residues.

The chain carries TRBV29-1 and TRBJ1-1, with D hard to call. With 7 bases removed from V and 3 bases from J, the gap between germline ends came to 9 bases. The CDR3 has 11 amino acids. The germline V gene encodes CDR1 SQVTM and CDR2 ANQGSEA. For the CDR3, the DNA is TGCAGCGCCAGGAGTGACACTGAAGCTTTCTTT. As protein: CSARSDTEAFF.

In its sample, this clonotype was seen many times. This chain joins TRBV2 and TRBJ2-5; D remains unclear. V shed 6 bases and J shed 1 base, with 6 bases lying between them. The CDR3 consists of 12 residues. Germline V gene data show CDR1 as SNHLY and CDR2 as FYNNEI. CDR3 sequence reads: CASRGSQETQYF. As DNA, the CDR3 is TGTGCCAGCAGAGGCAGCCAAGAGACCCAGTACTTC.

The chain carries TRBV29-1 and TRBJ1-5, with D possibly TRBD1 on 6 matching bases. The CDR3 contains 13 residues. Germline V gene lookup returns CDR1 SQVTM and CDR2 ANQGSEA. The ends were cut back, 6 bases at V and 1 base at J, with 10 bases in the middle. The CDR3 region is CSVRGASNQPQHF. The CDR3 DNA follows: TGCAGCGTGCGGGGGGCGAGCAATCAGCCCCAGCATTTT.

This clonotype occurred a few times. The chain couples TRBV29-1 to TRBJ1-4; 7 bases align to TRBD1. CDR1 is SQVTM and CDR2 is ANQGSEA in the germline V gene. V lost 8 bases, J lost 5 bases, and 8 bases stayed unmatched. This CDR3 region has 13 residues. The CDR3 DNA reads TGCAGCCCCGAGCGACAGGGAAATGAAAAACTGTTTTTT. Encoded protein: CSPERQGNEKLFF.

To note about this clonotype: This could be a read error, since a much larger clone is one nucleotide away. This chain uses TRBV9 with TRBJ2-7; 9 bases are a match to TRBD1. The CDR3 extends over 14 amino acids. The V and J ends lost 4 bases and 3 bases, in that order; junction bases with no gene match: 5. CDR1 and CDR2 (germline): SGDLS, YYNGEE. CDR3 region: CASSPWDRVYEQYF. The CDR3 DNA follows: TGTGCCAGCAGCCCCTGGGACAGGGTCTACGAGCAGTACTTC.

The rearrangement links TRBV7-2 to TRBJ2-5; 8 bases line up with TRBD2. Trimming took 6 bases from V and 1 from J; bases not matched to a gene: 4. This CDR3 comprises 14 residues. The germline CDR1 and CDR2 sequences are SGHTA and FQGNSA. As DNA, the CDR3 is TGTGCCAGCAGGGCCACTAGCGGCCAAGAGACCCAGTACTTC. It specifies CASRATSGQETQYF.

The CDR3 loop reads CASSSGGLPPQHF. The CDR3 nucleotides are TGCGCCAGCAGCTCGGGTGGGTTACCGCCCCAGCATTTT. The chain carries TRBV5-1 and TRBJ1-5, with D unresolved. V gave up 3 bases and J gave up 9 bases, with 13 bases separating them. Per germline, CDR1 SGHRS and CDR2 YFSETQ. The CDR3 spans 13 residues.

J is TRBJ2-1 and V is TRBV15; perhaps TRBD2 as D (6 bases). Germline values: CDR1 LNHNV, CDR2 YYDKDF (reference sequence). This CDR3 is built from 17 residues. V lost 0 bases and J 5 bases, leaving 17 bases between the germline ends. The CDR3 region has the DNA TGTGCCACCAGCAGAGATCTGGGGGGAGATGGAAACAATGAGCAGTTCTTC. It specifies CATSRDLGGDGNNEQFF.

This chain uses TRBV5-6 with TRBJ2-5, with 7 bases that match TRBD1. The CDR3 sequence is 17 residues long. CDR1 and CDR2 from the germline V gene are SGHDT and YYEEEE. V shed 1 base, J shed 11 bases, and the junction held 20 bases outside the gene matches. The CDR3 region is CASSLIIDRVKGNEQYF. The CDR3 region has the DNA TGTGCCAGCAGCTTGATCATAGACAGGGTGAAAGGCAATGAGCAGTACTTC.

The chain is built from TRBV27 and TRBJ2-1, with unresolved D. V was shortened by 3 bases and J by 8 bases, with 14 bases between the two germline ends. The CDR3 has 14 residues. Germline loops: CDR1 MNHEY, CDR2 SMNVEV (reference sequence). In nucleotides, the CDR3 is TGTGCCAGCAGTTTCCAGAGAGCGAAGGATGAGCAGTTCTTC. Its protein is CASSFQRAKDEQFF.

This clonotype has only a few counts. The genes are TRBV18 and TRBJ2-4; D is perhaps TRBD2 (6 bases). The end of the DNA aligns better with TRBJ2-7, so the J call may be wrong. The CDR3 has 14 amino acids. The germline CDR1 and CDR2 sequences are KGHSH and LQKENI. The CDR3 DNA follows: TGTGCCAGCTCACTTAACTCGCGGGACTACGAGCAGTACTTC. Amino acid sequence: CASSLNSRDYEQYF.

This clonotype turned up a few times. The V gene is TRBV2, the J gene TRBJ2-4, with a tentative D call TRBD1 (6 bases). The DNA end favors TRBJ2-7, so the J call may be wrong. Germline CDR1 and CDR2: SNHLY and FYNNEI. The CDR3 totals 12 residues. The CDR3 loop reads CASRVGGYEQYF. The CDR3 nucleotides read TGTGCCAGCAGGGTAGGGGGCTACGAGCAGTACTTC.

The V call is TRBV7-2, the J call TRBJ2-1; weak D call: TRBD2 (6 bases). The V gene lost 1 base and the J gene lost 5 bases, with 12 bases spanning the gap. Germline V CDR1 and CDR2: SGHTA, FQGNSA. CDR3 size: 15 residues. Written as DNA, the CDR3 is TGTGCCAGCAGCTTAGTCGCCGGACTAAACAATGAGCAGTTCTTC. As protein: CASSLVAGLNNEQFF.

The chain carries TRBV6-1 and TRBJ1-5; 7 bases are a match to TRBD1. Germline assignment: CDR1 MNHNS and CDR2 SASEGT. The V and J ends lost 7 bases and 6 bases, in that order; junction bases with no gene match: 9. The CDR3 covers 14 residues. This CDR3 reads CASTPRDSGQPQHF. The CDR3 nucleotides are TGTGCCAGCACTCCCCGGGACAGCGGTCAGCCCCAGCATTTT.